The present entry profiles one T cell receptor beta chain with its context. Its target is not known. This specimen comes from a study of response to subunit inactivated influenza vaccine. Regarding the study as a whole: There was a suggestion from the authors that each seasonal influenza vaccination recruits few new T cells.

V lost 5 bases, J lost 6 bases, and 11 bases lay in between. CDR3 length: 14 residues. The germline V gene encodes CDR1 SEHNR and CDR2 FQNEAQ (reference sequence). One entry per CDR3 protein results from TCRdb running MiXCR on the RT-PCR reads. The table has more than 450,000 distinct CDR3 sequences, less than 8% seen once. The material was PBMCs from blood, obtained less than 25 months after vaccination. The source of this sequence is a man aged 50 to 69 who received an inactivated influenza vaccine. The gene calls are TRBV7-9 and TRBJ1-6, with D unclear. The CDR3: CASSLTQSNSPLHF. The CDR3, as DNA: TGTGCCAGCAGCCTAACACAATCTAATTCACCCCTCCACTTT.